The next 15 T cell receptor beta chains were all read from a single sample in a study of T cells in Graves' hyperthyroidism and ophthalmopathy. TCR beta CDR3 regions were amplified from RNA transcripts. RT-PCR in the first round (using the HTBI primer set) targeted the TCR CDR3. In TCRdb, the multiplex PCR reads were re-called with MiXCR into one record per CDR3 protein. The top ten clones hold 30% to 40% of a sample with 600,000 to 800,000 distinct CDR3 sequences, 30% to 40% of them seen once. The sample consisted of blood. These receptors originate from a woman aged 40-49 years with Graves' hyperthyroidism.

This clonotype appeared many times. The V and J genes are TRBV20-1 and TRBJ2-5, with D perhaps matching TRBD2 (5 bases). From germline, CDR1 is DFQATT and CDR2 SNEGSKA (reference sequence). Trimming pared 1 base from V and 0 bases from J, leaving 12 bases between. There are 15 residues in the CDR3. The CDR3 protein is CSARVSDWYQETQYF. For the CDR3, the DNA is TGCAGTGCTAGAGTCTCGGACTGGTACCAAGAGACCCAGTACTTC.

The chain joins TRBV5-1 to TRBJ1-1; 9 nucleotides agree with TRBD1. The CDR3 totals 16 residues. The germline gives CDR1 SGHRS, CDR2 YFSETQ. V trimming: 0 bases; J trimming: 3 bases; junction bases outside the gene matches: 6. The CDR3 nucleotides are TGCGCCAGCAGCTTGGCGGGGACAGGGAGATACACTGAAGCTTTCTTT. It translates to CASSLAGTGRYTEAFF.

This clonotype occurred many times. The V call is TRBV5-4, the J call TRBJ2-7, with 8 bases matching TRBD2. The CDR3 has 13 amino acids. The germline gives CDR1 SGHNT, CDR2 YYREEE (reference sequence). Trimming cost V 2 bases and J 5 bases; bases outside gene matches: 3. CDR3 protein: CASSLAGVNEQYF. CDR3 DNA: TGTGCCAGCAGCTTAGCGGGAGTTAACGAGCAGTACTTC. The variable domain in full, completed from reference TRBV5-4 and TRBJ2-7, reads ETGVTQSPTHLIKTRGQQVTLRCSSQSGHNTVSWYQQALGQGPQFIFQYYREEENGRGNFPPRFSGLQFPNYSSELNVNALELDDSALYLCASSLAGVNEQYFGPGTRLTVT.

The chain links TRBV7-9 to TRBJ2-5, with 8 bases matching TRBD2. CDR3 length: 16 residues. Germline V gives CDR1 SEHNR, CDR2 FQNEAQ (reference sequence). V lost 7 bases, J lost 5 bases, and 15 bases stayed unmatched. CDR3 in DNA: TGTGCCAGCATCTCGGGTCGGCGGGGGGTGGCGGAGACCCAGTACTTC. Amino acid sequence: CASISGRRGVAETQYF.

This chain links TRBV10-3 with TRBJ2-5; TRBD2 matches 8 bases. Germline loops: CDR1 ENHRY, CDR2 SYGVKD. CDR3 length equals 16 residues. With 3 bases clipped from V and 2 bases from J, the junction kept 8 bases outside the gene matches. CDR3 sequence reads: CAISELGLVGQETQYF. DNA for the CDR3: TGTGCCATCAGTGAATTGGGACTAGTAGGGCAAGAGACCCAGTACTTC.

This clonotype was seen once. A much larger clone lies a single base off, so this may be a read error. The chain recombines TRBV10-1 with TRBJ2-5; D may be TRBD1 (6 bases). CDR3 size: 15 residues. The germline V gene has CDR1 WNHNN and CDR2 SYGVQD (reference sequence). CDR3 residues: CASSDVDRTKEAQYF. CDR3 DNA: TGCGCCAGCAGTGATGTTGACAGGACCAAAGAGGCCCAGTACTTC.

Regarding this clonotype: Its ends do not fully match the called genes, so a read error is possible. The gene calls are TRBV2 and TRBJ1-4, with D unresolved. The length of the CDR3 is 12 residues. Germline CDR1 is SNHLY and CDR2 is FYNNEI. This CDR3 is CASRAQTGPTSF. Here the CDR3 DNA reads TGTGCCAGCAGGGCACAGACCGGGCCGACTTCTTTT.

Turning to this clonotype: A read error is possible here, since a much larger clone lies one base away. The chain carries TRBV11-2 and TRBJ1-1; no clear D. The length of the CDR3 is 13 residues. V shed 2 bases and J shed 1 base, with 5 bases lying between them. The germline V gene has CDR1 SGHAT and CDR2 FQNNGV. The chain's CDR3 is CASSLWWNTEAFF. CDR3 DNA: TGTGCCAGCAGCTTATGGTGGAACACTGAAGCTTTCTTT.

This clonotype was seen repeatedly, ten times or more. The rearrangement uses TRBV2 and TRBJ1-5; 11 positions match TRBD1. This CDR3 has 14 residues. CDR1 is SNHLY and CDR2 is FYNNEI in the germline V gene. The trim removed 6 bases at V and 4 bases at J, leaving 2 bases unmatched. The CDR3 nucleotides read TGTGCCAGCAGGAGGGACAGGGGGAATCAGCCCCAGCATTTT. This gives the protein CASRRDRGNQPQHF.

This clonotype appeared once. The chain carries TRBV5-4 and TRBJ2-2, with D maybe TRBD2 (6 bases). Trimming took 0 bases from V and 5 from J, leaving 11 bases between them. The CDR3 covers 15 residues. Germline lookup yields CDR1 SGHNT and CDR2 YYREEE (reference sequence). The DNA for the CDR3 is TGTGCCAGCAGCTTGGATCTTAGCGGTACCGGGGAGCTGTTTTTT. Translation: CASSLDLSGTGELFF.

Remarks on this clonotype: This may stem from a read error, because a much larger clone lies one nucleotide away. Likely a read error: the CDR3 ends without its conserved phenylalanine or tryptophan. The genes are TRBV7-2 and TRBJ1-5; D remains unclear. V lost 1 base and J 6 bases, leaving 7 bases between the germline ends. Germline V CDR1 and CDR2: SGHTA, FQGNSA. This CDR3 spans 13 amino acids. CDR3 amino acids: CASSLVWTQPQHL. DNA for the CDR3: TGTGCCAGCAGCTTAGTTTGGACTCAGCCCCAGCATCTT.

CDR3 DNA: TGCAGTGCTAGAGGGGCACATAATCAGCCCCAGCATTTT. Translation: CSARGAHNQPQHF. The chain employs TRBV20-1 and TRBJ1-5, with no clear D. Trimming removed 1 base at V and 4 bases at J, with 8 bases between. Germline lookup yields CDR1 DFQATT and CDR2 SNEGSKA (reference sequence). CDR3 size: 13 residues.

This clonotype has only a few counts. V gene TRBV11-1 combines with J gene TRBJ2-7; 9 bases match TRBD1. CDR1 and CDR2 (germline): SGHAT, FQDESV (reference sequence). J was trimmed by 4 bases and V by 7 bases; bases with no gene match: 14. The CDR3 covers 16 residues. For the CDR3, the DNA is TGTGCCAGCACCTCGTCGGACAGGGGTTATTCTTACGAGCAGTACTTC. Its protein product is CASTSSDRGYSYEQYF.

This clonotype occurred many times. The J gene is TRBJ1-2, the V gene TRBV20-1; a weak D match, TRBD1 (6 bases). Germline V gene lookup returns CDR1 DFQATT and CDR2 SNEGSKA (reference sequence). With 6 bases removed from V and 4 bases from J, the gap between germline ends came to 9 bases. The CDR3 spans 11 residues. The chain's CDR3 is CSAGGLYGYTF. CDR3 DNA: TGCAGTGCAGGGGGACTCTATGGCTACACCTTC.

On this clonotype itself: A junction end diverges from the germline sequence, so it may reflect a read error. The J gene is TRBJ1-3, the V gene TRBV29-1; possibly TRBD1 for D (5 bases). The CDR3 has 13 amino acids. Germline assignment: CDR1 SQVTM and CDR2 ANQGSEA. The CDR3 loop reads CSVSRDSGSTIYF. In DNA form, the CDR3 reads TGCAGCGTTTCCAGGGATTCTGGAAGCACCATATATTTT.